The sequence of this T cell receptor beta chain was determined in a study of PD-1 and CTLA-4 blockade in melanoma. Repertoires were generated with immunoSEQ multiplex PCR, while TCRdb's copy carries only in-frame clones and drops some. The table lists over 15,000 clones, less than 85% of them singletons. The CDR3 extends over 13 amino acids. Germline V CDR1 and CDR2: WSHSY, SAAADI. V gave up 5 bases and J gave up 0 bases, with 8 bases separating them. The clonotype comes from a human donor with melanoma. Material: CD8+ T cells from peripheral blood, obtained from a patient given anti-PD-1 treatment. V gene TRBV10-2 combines with J gene TRBJ2-7; D call uncertain. The CDR3 region has the DNA TGCGCCAGCAGTCGGACGGTCTCCTACGAGCAGTACTTC. Translating gives CASSRTVSYEQYF.